A selection of T cell receptor beta chains follows, all from one sample in a study of identical twins' blood T cells. MiXCR, applied by TCRdb to the 5' RACE reads, yields one record per CDR3 protein. The sample gives a few hundred thousand distinct CDR3 sequences, about 28% of which show up once; roughly 5.5% is in the top ten. What was sequenced was PBMCs. Receptors were obtained from a woman aged 18 to 49 in good health. Both conserved end residues are part of each CDR3. A D gene is named only where the DNA matches it firmly. Not every row has a clone size; where given, it reads once, few, many or a size class.

j_gene: TRBJ1-1
d_gene: -
abundance: -
v_gene: TRBV19
CDR3nt: TGTGCCAGTAGTAAAGCGGACAGCATGAACACTGAAGCTTTCTTT
CDR3aa: CASSKADSMNTEAFF

j_gene: TRBJ2-1
d_gene: TRBD2
abundance: -
v_gene: TRBV11-2
CDR3nt: TGTGCCAGCAGCCCGTTCGGGACTAGCGCCAACAATGAGCAGTTCTTC
CDR3aa: CASSPFGTSANNEQFF

j_gene: TRBJ2-5
d_gene: -
abundance: -
v_gene: TRBV11-2
CDR3nt: TGTGCCAGCAGCTTAGACGGGCTTACCCAAGAGACCCAGTACTTC
CDR3aa: CASSLDGLTQETQYF

j_gene: TRBJ1-6
d_gene: -
abundance: few
v_gene: TRBV6-1
CDR3nt: TGTGCCAGCAGTGAAGTAAGGAATTCACCCCTCCACTTT
CDR3aa: CASSEVRNSPLHF

j_gene: TRBJ1-2
d_gene: TRBD1
abundance: many
v_gene: TRBV29-1
CDR3nt: TGCAGCGTTGTAACAGGGGGCTATGGCTACACCTTC
CDR3aa: CSVVTGGYGYTF

j_gene: TRBJ2-1
d_gene: -
abundance: -
v_gene: TRBV29-1
CDR3nt: TGCCATGGGGCGGCCTACAATGAGCAGTTCTTC
CDR3aa: CHGAAYNEQFF

j_gene: TRBJ2-2
d_gene: TRBD2
abundance: many
v_gene: TRBV6-4
CDR3nt: TGTGCCAGCAGTGAGCGGGGGGGGAACACCGGGGAGCTGTTTTTT
CDR3aa: CASSERGGNTGELFF

j_gene: TRBJ1-5
d_gene: -
abundance: few
v_gene: TRBV23-1
CDR3nt: TGCGCCAGCCAGAGGCTTCAGCCCCAGCATTTT
CDR3aa: CASQRLQPQHF

j_gene: TRBJ2-2
d_gene: -
abundance: -
v_gene: TRBV5-1
CDR3nt: TGCGCCAGCAGCTTCCCCCCGATGAGCACCGGGGAGCTGTTTTTT
CDR3aa: CASSFPPMSTGELFF

j_gene: TRBJ2-4
d_gene: TRBD1
abundance: many
v_gene: TRBV5-1
CDR3nt: TGCGCCAGCAGCTTGACAGGGGATTCGTTGATTCAGTACTTC
CDR3aa: CASSLTGDSLIQYF

j_gene: TRBJ2-7
d_gene: TRBD2
abundance: -
v_gene: TRBV20-1
CDR3nt: TGCAGTGCTGGACTCGGCGGGAGGATCCCCTACGAGCAGTACTTC
CDR3aa: CSAGLGGRIPYEQYF

j_gene: TRBJ1-1
d_gene: -
abundance: -
v_gene: TRBV4-3
CDR3nt: TGCGCCAGCAGCCAAGTTGGGAGGGGCGCTGAAGCTTTCTTT
CDR3aa: CASSQVGRGAEAFF

j_gene: TRBJ2-7
d_gene: TRBD1
abundance: -
v_gene: TRBV12-3/TRBV12-4
CDR3nt: TGTGCCAGCAAAGGACAGGGGTGGTACGAGCAGTACTTC
CDR3aa: CASKGQGWYEQYF

j_gene: TRBJ2-3
d_gene: -
abundance: many
v_gene: TRBV7-2
CDR3nt: TGTGCCAGCAGCTTAGAGGGCACTAATACGCAGTATTTT
CDR3aa: CASSLEGTNTQYF

j_gene: TRBJ1-5
d_gene: -
abundance: -
v_gene: TRBV25-1
CDR3nt: TGTGCCAGCAGTGCCGGGGGCCCTCAGCCCCAGCATTTT
CDR3aa: CASSAGGPQPQHF

j_gene: TRBJ2-1
d_gene: -
abundance: few
v_gene: TRBV9
CDR3nt: TGTGCCAGCAGCGTCGAAGATCTTGAGCAGTTCTTC
CDR3aa: CASSVEDLEQFF

j_gene: TRBJ1-1
d_gene: -
abundance: -
v_gene: TRBV3-1
CDR3nt: TGTGCCAGCAGCGGGATGGAGAACACTGAAGCTTTCTTT
CDR3aa: CASSGMENTEAFF

j_gene: TRBJ2-1
d_gene: TRBD1
abundance: -
v_gene: TRBV28
CDR3nt: TGTGCCAGCAGTTTCCAAATCCAGGGGGCGGGTAGGAATGAGCAGTTCTTC
CDR3aa: CASSFQIQGAGRNEQFF

j_gene: TRBJ1-2
d_gene: -
abundance: -
v_gene: TRBV19
CDR3nt: TGTGCCAGTAGTATATTGCCAGATAACTATGGCTACACCTTC
CDR3aa: CASSILPDNYGYTF

j_gene: TRBJ1-4
d_gene: -
abundance: -
v_gene: TRBV14
CDR3nt: TGTGCCAGCAGCCATGTGCCCGGATGGAAACTGGTTTTT
CDR3aa: CASSHVPGWKLVF

j_gene: TRBJ2-7
d_gene: -
abundance: few
v_gene: TRBV27
CDR3nt: TGTGCCAGCAGTTTATTTGGGGTTCCCTCGGACGAGCAGTACTTC
CDR3aa: CASSLFGVPSDEQYF

j_gene: TRBJ1-4
d_gene: -
abundance: -
v_gene: TRBV5-1
CDR3nt: TGCGCCAGCAGCCGGACTATAAACAGTGAAAAACTGTTTTTT
CDR3aa: CASSRTINSEKLFF

j_gene: TRBJ1-4
d_gene: -
abundance: few
v_gene: TRBV5-1
CDR3nt: TGCGCCAGCAGCCCGGGCGAGGGCAGCTCAGATGAAAAACTGTTTTTT
CDR3aa: CASSPGEGSSDEKLFF

j_gene: TRBJ2-5
d_gene: -
abundance: many
v_gene: TRBV10-3
CDR3nt: TGTGCCACGCGGGACGGATGGGAGACCCAGTACTTC
CDR3aa: CATRDGWETQYF

j_gene: TRBJ1-5
d_gene: -
abundance: few
v_gene: TRBV3-1
CDR3nt: TGTGCCAGCAGCCAATATTCGTATGGTCAGCCCCAGCATTTT
CDR3aa: CASSQYSYGQPQHF

j_gene: TRBJ2-3
d_gene: -
abundance: -
v_gene: TRBV7-9
CDR3nt: TGTGCCAGCAGCTCCAGTACAGGTACGCAGTATTTT
CDR3aa: CASSSSTGTQYF

j_gene: TRBJ2-2
d_gene: -
abundance: -
v_gene: TRBV4-1
CDR3nt: TGCGCCAGCAGCCAAGTCTCACTAAACACCGGGGAGCTGTTTTTT
CDR3aa: CASSQVSLNTGELFF

j_gene: TRBJ1-1
d_gene: -
abundance: many
v_gene: TRBV2
CDR3nt: TGTGCCAGCAGTGAAGGGATTGAAGCTTTCTTT
CDR3aa: CASSEGIEAFF

j_gene: TRBJ1-3
d_gene: -
abundance: few
v_gene: TRBV29-1
CDR3nt: TGCAGCGTACGAAGGGGCTCTGGAAACACCATATATTTT
CDR3aa: CSVRRGSGNTIYF

j_gene: TRBJ1-1
d_gene: TRBD1
abundance: -
v_gene: TRBV5-1
CDR3nt: TGCGCCAGCAGCGGGACAGGGGCGATGAACACTGAAGCTTTCTTT
CDR3aa: CASSGTGAMNTEAFF

j_gene: TRBJ2-1
d_gene: TRBD1
abundance: -
v_gene: TRBV6-2/TRBV6-3
CDR3nt: TGTGCCAGCAGTACCGGACAGGGAAACAATGAGCAGTTCTTC
CDR3aa: CASSTGQGNNEQFF

j_gene: TRBJ2-2
d_gene: TRBD1
abundance: -
v_gene: TRBV2
CDR3nt: TGTGCCAGCAGTGCAGACAGGGTAGCCGGGGAGCTGTTTTTT
CDR3aa: CASSADRVAGELFF

j_gene: TRBJ1-1
d_gene: -
abundance: -
v_gene: TRBV5-1
CDR3nt: TGCGCCAGCAGCCCCCAGGAAGACACTGGAGCTTTCTTT
CDR3aa: CASSPQEDTGAFF

j_gene: TRBJ2-5
d_gene: -
abundance: many
v_gene: TRBV2
CDR3nt: TGTGCCAGCAGTACCACTAGATTTGCAGAGACCCAGTACTTC
CDR3aa: CASSTTRFAETQYF

j_gene: TRBJ2-7
d_gene: TRBD1
abundance: many
v_gene: TRBV6-4
CDR3nt: TGTGCCAGCAGTGATGGACAGGGGGCGGACGAGCAGTACTTC
CDR3aa: CASSDGQGADEQYF

j_gene: TRBJ1-1
d_gene: TRBD1
abundance: many
v_gene: TRBV6-2/TRBV6-3
CDR3nt: TGTGCCAGCAGTTGGGACAGGCCGAACACTGAAGCTTTCTTT
CDR3aa: CASSWDRPNTEAFF

j_gene: TRBJ1-1
d_gene: -
abundance: few
v_gene: TRBV9
CDR3nt: TGTGCCAGCAGCCCCTGGACTGCCAACACTGAAGCTTTCTTT
CDR3aa: CASSPWTANTEAFF

j_gene: TRBJ2-1
d_gene: TRBD2
abundance: -
v_gene: TRBV27
CDR3nt: TGTGCCAGCGTAGCGGGGGAGAACAATGAGCAGTTCTTC
CDR3aa: CASVAGENNEQFF

j_gene: TRBJ1-5
d_gene: -
abundance: few
v_gene: TRBV11-2
CDR3nt: TGTGCCAGCAGCTTAGACAGCATGTACCAGCCCCAGCATTTT
CDR3aa: CASSLDSMYQPQHF

j_gene: TRBJ1-1
d_gene: TRBD1
abundance: once
v_gene: TRBV10-3
CDR3nt: TGTGCCATCACCCGGGACAGGGGGTTTGAAGCTTTCTTT
CDR3aa: CAITRDRGFEAFF

j_gene: TRBJ1-5
d_gene: -
abundance: -
v_gene: TRBV6-5
CDR3nt: TGTGCCAGCAGACCAACCGGGACCCACAATCAGCCCCAGCATTTT
CDR3aa: CASRPTGTHNQPQHF

j_gene: TRBJ1-1
d_gene: -
abundance: few
v_gene: TRBV29-1
CDR3nt: TGCAGCGTCCACCCGTCTAGAGGGGGGACTGAAGCTTTCTTT
CDR3aa: CSVHPSRGGTEAFF

j_gene: TRBJ1-1
d_gene: -
abundance: few
v_gene: TRBV7-9
CDR3nt: TGTGCCAGCAGCCGAGGCGACTGGAACACTGAAGCTTTCTTT
CDR3aa: CASSRGDWNTEAFF

j_gene: TRBJ1-1
d_gene: -
abundance: -
v_gene: TRBV11-2
CDR3nt: TGTGCCAGCAGCCCCGGTAAGGGGGGGTTCAGTGAAGCTTTCTTT
CDR3aa: CASSPGKGGFSEAFF

j_gene: TRBJ2-2
d_gene: -
abundance: many
v_gene: TRBV12-3/TRBV12-4
CDR3nt: TGTGCCAGCAGTTTGGACCGCAACACCGGGGAGCTGTTTTTT
CDR3aa: CASSLDRNTGELFF

j_gene: TRBJ1-5
d_gene: -
abundance: -
v_gene: TRBV7-9
CDR3nt: TGTGCCAGCAGCGCCGCGGGGGATCGGCGCAATCAGCCCCAGCATTTT
CDR3aa: CASSAAGDRRNQPQHF

j_gene: TRBJ2-1
d_gene: TRBD2
abundance: -
v_gene: TRBV6-2/TRBV6-3
CDR3nt: TGTGCCAGCAGTTCCCGGACTAGGGATGAGCAGTTCTTC
CDR3aa: CASSSRTRDEQFF

j_gene: TRBJ2-2
d_gene: -
abundance: -
v_gene: TRBV20-1
CDR3nt: TGCAGTGCGCAGCAGACGGGACCCACCGGGGAGCTGTTTTTT
CDR3aa: CSAQQTGPTGELFF

j_gene: TRBJ1-2
d_gene: -
abundance: few
v_gene: TRBV7-2
CDR3nt: TGTGCCAGCAGCCCCTCCAATAACTATGGCTACACCTTC
CDR3aa: CASSPSNNYGYTF

j_gene: TRBJ1-2
d_gene: -
abundance: many
v_gene: TRBV4-1
CDR3nt: TGCGCCAGCAGCCAAGATTCAGAACCACTCTATGGCTACACCTTC
CDR3aa: CASSQDSEPLYGYTF

j_gene: TRBJ1-2
d_gene: TRBD1
abundance: -
v_gene: TRBV11-3
CDR3nt: TGTGCCAGCAGCTTAGAGATGAACAGGGGTAACTATGGCTACACCTTC
CDR3aa: CASSLEMNRGNYGYTF

j_gene: TRBJ2-7
d_gene: -
abundance: few
v_gene: TRBV14
CDR3nt: TGTGCCAGCAGCATCGGGGTCTACGAGCAGTACTTC
CDR3aa: CASSIGVYEQYF

j_gene: TRBJ1-2
d_gene: -
abundance: many
v_gene: TRBV29-1
CDR3nt: TGCAGCGGGGTAGTGACAAACAACTATGGCTACACCTTC
CDR3aa: CSGVVTNNYGYTF